A single sample gave rise to the 25 T cell receptor beta chains below, sequenced in a study of T-cell reconstitution after alpha-beta-depleted transplantation in children. During its preparation, the TCRbeta library received unique molecular identifiers. TCRdb reprocessed the PCR reads with MiXCR, giving one entry per CDR3 protein. The sample carries about 420,000 distinct CDR3 sequences, about a sixth recorded once. The sample consisted of PBMCs, mostly from graft donor cells, taken 360 days after TCRalphabeta/CD19-depleted stem cell transplant. These receptor sequences come from a boy in the first two years of life who had a stem cell transplant for Wiskott-Aldrich syndrome, so the T cells may come from the graft donor.

This clonotype has a handful of counts. V usage is TRBV12-3 or TRBV12-4 and J usage is TRBJ2-1; D ambiguous. Between the trimmed V and J ends, which lost 6 bases and 0 bases, there was a span of 9 bases. The CDR3 length is 14 residues. DNA for the CDR3: TGTGCCAGCAGCCGCAGTAGCTCCTACAATGAGCAGTTCTTC. It encodes CASSRSSSYNEQFF.

J is TRBJ2-1 and V is TRBV20-1; no reliable D call. The CDR3 extends over 11 amino acids. In germline, CDR1 is DFQATT, CDR2 SNEGSKA (reference sequence). The V gene lost 6 bases and the J gene lost 8 bases, with 11 bases spanning the gap. Here the CDR3 DNA reads TGCAGTGCACAAACCGTCCATGAGCAGTTCTTC. Translating gives CSAQTVHEQFF.

This clonotype was counted only a few times. This chain connects TRBV12-3 or TRBV12-4 to TRBJ2-3; 7 nucleotides align to TRBD1. The CDR3 runs 15 residues. Unmatched junction bases numbered 8, after V lost 6 bases and J lost 2 bases. In DNA, the CDR3 is TGTGCCAGCAGCCCAAGACAGGGATACACAGATACGCAGTATTTT. Encoded protein: CASSPRQGYTDTQYF.

The chain uses TRBV4-3 and TRBJ2-7, with 8 positions matching TRBD1. V lost 1 base and J lost 8; bases outside the gene matches: 10. The CDR3 is 15 amino acids. The germline CDR1 and CDR2 sequences are LGHNA and YSLEER. CDR3 DNA: TGCGCCAGCAGCCAAGTATACGGACAGGGCAGCCAGCAGTACTTC. Translating it yields CASSQVYGQGSQQYF.

As regards this clonotype: Mismatch with germline at one junction end may stem from a read error. The chain couples TRBV7-6 to TRBJ1-4; D is uncertain. Per the germline V gene, CDR1 is SGHVS and CDR2 is FNYEAQ. This CDR3 spans 15 amino acids. CDR3 bases: TGTGCTAGCAGCTTAAAAGGGATAGGAGGTGAAAAACTGTTTTTT. This codes for CASSLKGIGGEKLFF.

This clonotype came up a few times. This rearrangement joins TRBV7-9 to TRBJ2-5, with TRBD2 matching over 8 bases. V shed 7 bases, J shed 4 bases, and the junction held 17 bases outside the gene matches. The germline gives CDR1 SEHNR, CDR2 FQNEAQ (reference sequence). The CDR3 covers 17 residues. For the CDR3, the DNA is TGTGCCAGCAAAACATATCCCCGCAGGGGACTAGGAGAGACCCAGTACTTC. The encoded protein is CASKTYPRRGLGETQYF.

This clonotype has just a few counts. The genes are TRBV25-1 and TRBJ2-5, with 8 bases identical to TRBD2. CDR1 and CDR2 (germline): MGHDK, SYGVNS. The CDR3 spans 13 residues. After removal of 4 bases from V and 3 bases from J, the junction contained 1 base not matched to a gene. The CDR3 DNA is TGTGCCAGCAGTGGAGCGGGAGAAGAGACCCAGTACTTC. The encoded protein is CASSGAGEETQYF.

J is TRBJ2-3 and V is TRBV6-1; 8 nucleotides align to TRBD1. Per the germline V gene, CDR1 is MNHNS and CDR2 is SASEGT. J was trimmed by 2 bases and V by 5 bases; bases with no gene match: 6. The length of the CDR3 is 15 residues. The CDR3 coding sequence is TGTGCCAGCAGTACCAGGACAGGGATCACAGATACGCAGTATTTT. Its protein is CASSTRTGITDTQYF.

This clonotype showed up just a few times. J is TRBJ1-5 and V is TRBV5-1, with D perhaps TRBD1 (5 bases). The CDR3 consists of 15 residues. V was pared by 3 bases and J by 2 bases, with 12 bases between. Germline CDR1 is SGHRS and CDR2 is YFSETQ. The CDR3 here is CASSSGINGNQPQHF. Written as DNA, the CDR3 is TGCGCCAGCAGCTCAGGGATTAATGGCAATCAGCCCCAGCATTTT.

This clonotype has just a few counts. The V gene is TRBV15, the J gene TRBJ1-2; tentative D call: TRBD1 (5 bases). V lost 3 bases, J lost 5 bases, and 7 bases lay in between. The CDR3 is made up of 12 amino acids. Germline CDR1 LNHNV, CDR2 YYDKDF (reference sequence). The CDR3 is CATSREGYGYTF. Written as DNA, the CDR3 is TGTGCCACCAGCAGGGAGGGGTATGGCTACACCTTC. Based on the CDR3 plus reference TRBV15 and TRBJ1-2, the full variable domain is DAMVIQNPRYQVTQFGKPVTLSCSQTLNHNVMYWYQQKSSQAPKLLFHYYDKDFNNEADTPDNFQSRRPNTSFCFLDIRSPGLGDTAMYLCATSREGYGYTFGSGTRLTVV.

This clonotype has only a few counts. This chain joins TRBV7-9 and TRBJ2-5; TRBD2 matches at 7 bases. This CDR3 region has 17 residues. The junction had 16 bases not matched to a gene; V was cut back by 4 bases and J by 5 bases. Per the germline V gene, CDR1 is SEHNR and CDR2 is FQNEAQ (reference sequence). The CDR3 region has the DNA TGTGCCAGCAGCTCTCGGGGCCCTAAGCGGGATGGGGAGACCCAGTACTTC. Residues: CASSSRGPKRDGETQYF.

The sample holds a few counts of this clonotype. The chain couples TRBV24-1 to TRBJ2-6; D is possibly TRBD1 (6 bases). The CDR3 sequence is 18 residues long. The V and J ends lost 2 bases and 3 bases respectively, with 16 bases between them. CDR1 is KGHDR, CDR2 SFDVKD, per germline. This CDR3 reads CATSDSRWGHDGANVLTF. CDR3 coding DNA: TGTGCCACCAGTGATTCCAGATGGGGGCATGATGGGGCCAACGTCCTGACTTTC.

The genes are TRBV6-5 and TRBJ2-7, with 10 bases aligning to TRBD1. CDR3 size: 18 residues. Germline V lookup: CDR1 MNHEY, CDR2 SVGAGI. V shed 2 bases and J 3 bases; nucleotides not matched to a gene: 13. This chain's CDR3 is CASSYPTNPGTGVYEQYF. Written as DNA, the CDR3 is TGTGCCAGCAGTTACCCTACCAACCCCGGGACAGGGGTCTACGAGCAGTACTTC.

This clonotype has a handful of counts. The gene calls are TRBV20-1 and TRBJ2-3; the match to TRBD2 covers 8 bases. The CDR3 has 15 residues. The germline CDR1 and CDR2 sequences are DFQATT and SNEGSKA (reference sequence). V lost 3 bases to trimming and J lost 0 bases; unmatched junction nucleotides: 5. CDR3 nucleotide sequence: TGCAGTGCTAGGCAGGCGGGAGGAAGCACAGATACGCAGTATTTT. Its translation is CSARQAGGSTDTQYF.

This clonotype was seen only a few times. The chain couples TRBV4-3 to TRBJ2-1, with TRBD2 as a possible D gene (6 bases). Germline values: CDR1 LGHNA, CDR2 YSLEER. The CDR3 sequence is 15 residues long. V was trimmed by 0 bases and J by 6 bases, leaving 12 bases between them. The CDR3 spells CASSQDSHGSNEQFF. CDR3 DNA: TGCGCCAGCAGCCAAGATTCGCACGGGAGCAATGAGCAGTTCTTC.

This clonotype has only a few counts. The chain carries TRBV12-3 or TRBV12-4 and TRBJ2-1, with 10 bases aligning to TRBD2. Trimming took 3 bases from V and 4 from J; bases not matched to a gene: 6. The length of the CDR3 is 16 residues. This chain's CDR3 is CASSFSLAGIYNEQFF. The CDR3 nucleotides read TGTGCCAGCAGTTTCTCACTAGCGGGGATTTACAATGAGCAGTTCTTC.

This clonotype came up a few times. The V call is TRBV6-1, the J call TRBJ2-5, with D possibly being TRBD1 or TRBD2 (6 bases each). The CDR3 totals 16 residues. CDR1 is MNHNS, CDR2 SASEGT, per germline. The V end lost 6 bases, the J end lost 5 bases, and 22 bases lay between the germline ends. In DNA, the CDR3 is TGTGCCAGCAGGTTACAGGGAGGTTTTGGCGTGGAGACCCAGTACTTC. It specifies CASRLQGGFGVETQYF.

Regarding this clonotype: One junction end does not reproduce the germline sequence, and a read error may be involved. The chain uses TRBV2 and TRBJ2-1; 9 positions match TRBD1. The CDR3 totals 13 residues. Germline V CDR1 and CDR2: SNHLY, FYNNEI. CDR3 coding DNA: TGTGCCGGGACAGGGAGGATACGCAATGAGAAGTTCTTC. It encodes CAGTGRIRNEKFF.

This sequence joins TRBV24-1 and TRBJ2-2, with 8 bases lining up with TRBD1. V lost 2 bases to trimming and J lost 3 bases; unmatched junction nucleotides: 13. Germline loops: CDR1 KGHDR, CDR2 SFDVKD. The CDR3 is 19 residues long. The CDR3 sequence is CATSDYSDRGSSDTGELFF. The CDR3 nucleotides are TGTGCCACCAGTGATTATTCAGACAGGGGCTCGTCGGACACCGGGGAGCTGTTTTTT.

This clonotype was picked up a small number of times. The genes are TRBV4-2 and TRBJ2-1; D possibly corresponds to TRBD2 (6 bases). V dropped 5 bases and J dropped 6 bases, with 14 bases sitting between them. CDR1 and CDR2 from the germline V gene are LGHNA and YNFKEQ. CDR3 length: 14 residues. CDR3: CASSFDPGSNEQFF. Written as DNA, the CDR3 is TGTGCCAGCAGCTTCGACCCCGGGAGCAATGAGCAGTTCTTC.

This clonotype was counted only a few times. The rearrangement uses TRBV20-1 and TRBJ2-5; the match to TRBD1 covers 7 bases. The CDR3 extends over 14 amino acids. Germline CDR1 DFQATT, CDR2 SNEGSKA (reference sequence). The trim removed 5 bases at V and 1 base at J, leaving 7 bases unmatched. In nucleotides, the CDR3 is TGCAGTGCTGACAGAGGACAGGCCCAAGAGACCCAGTACTTC. Amino acid sequence: CSADRGQAQETQYF.

This clonotype was detected only a few times. The V call is TRBV20-1, the J call TRBJ2-1; TRBD2 aligns across 9 bases. Germline CDR1 is DFQATT and CDR2 is SNEGSKA (reference sequence). V dropped 2 bases and J dropped 8; count of bases not matched to a gene: 10. The CDR3 is 15 residues long. CDR3 sequence (DNA): TGCAGTGCTAGATCTAGAGTAGCGGGAGTATATGAGCAGTTCTTC. It translates to CSARSRVAGVYEQFF.

This clonotype has only one observation. V is TRBV12-3 or TRBV12-4 and J is TRBJ1-4, with TRBD1 identical over 9 bases. The J segment lost 7 bases and the V segment lost 5 bases, leaving 14 bases of the junction unmatched. The CDR3 length is 17 residues. DNA of the CDR3: TGTGCCAGCAGTCGAACCCCCTTTGGGACAGGGAGTGAAAAACTGTTTTTT. Translating it yields CASSRTPFGTGSEKLFF.

This clonotype has a handful of counts. The chain employs TRBV7-2 and TRBJ2-3, with D perhaps being TRBD1 or TRBD2 (6 bases each). Trimming pared 4 bases from V and 4 bases from J, leaving 18 bases between. The CDR3 runs to 16 residues. Germline V lookup: CDR1 SGHTA, CDR2 FQGNSA. As DNA, the CDR3 is TGTGCCAGCAGCTCTAGAGGCGGGAAGGGGGCAGATACGCAGTATTTT. Its protein product is CASSSRGGKGADTQYF.

The chain has TRBV30 and TRBJ2-1, with D hard to call. The ends were cut back, 0 bases at V and 0 bases at J, with 15 bases in the middle. The CDR3 has 17 residues. Germline lookup yields CDR1 GTSNPN and CDR2 SVGIG (reference sequence). The CDR3 region has the DNA TGTGCCTGGAGTGTACGGGCTCCCCGTAGCTCCTACAATGAGCAGTTCTTC. Encoded protein: CAWSVRAPRSSYNEQFF. The complete variable domain, with remaining parts taken from reference TRBV30 and TRBJ2-1, reads SQTIHQWPATLVQPVGSPLSLECTVEGTSNPNLYWYRQAAGRGLQLLFYSVGIGQISSEVPQNLSASRPQDRQFILSSKKLLLSDSGFYLCAWSVRAPRSSYNEQFFGPGTRLTVL.